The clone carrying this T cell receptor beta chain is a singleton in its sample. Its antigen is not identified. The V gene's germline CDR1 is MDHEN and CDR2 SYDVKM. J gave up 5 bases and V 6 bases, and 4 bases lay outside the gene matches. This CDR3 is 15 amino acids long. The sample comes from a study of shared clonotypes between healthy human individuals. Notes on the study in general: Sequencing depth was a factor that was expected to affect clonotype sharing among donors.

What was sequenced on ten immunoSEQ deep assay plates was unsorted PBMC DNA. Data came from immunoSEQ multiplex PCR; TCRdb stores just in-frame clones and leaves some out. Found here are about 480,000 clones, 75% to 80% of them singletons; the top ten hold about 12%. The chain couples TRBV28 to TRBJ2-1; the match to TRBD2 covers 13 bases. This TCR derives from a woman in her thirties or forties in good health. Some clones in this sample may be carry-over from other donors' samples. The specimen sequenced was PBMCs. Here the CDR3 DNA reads TGTGCCAGCAGCCCGGGACTAGCGGGAAACAATGAGCAGTTCTTC. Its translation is CASSPGLAGNNEQFF.